The clone carrying this T cell receptor (beta chain) was detected a few times. Its target is unknown. The sample belongs to a study of T cell repertoires in cytomegalovirus infection. General study results and limits: HLA-C-restricted CMV-specific TCR beta clonotypes were dominant in the ex vivo response.

Using its own MiXCR run on the reads, TCRdb lists one record per CDR3 protein. The data hold 310,000 or so distinct CDR3 sequences, with roughly a tenth observed a single time. The CDR3 extends over 14 amino acids. Germline V gives CDR1 DFQATT, CDR2 SNEGSKA (reference sequence). The V gene lost 0 bases and the J gene lost 5 bases, with 14 bases spanning the gap. What was sequenced was PBMCs. The receptor was derived from a human donor in good health (CMV status not recorded). Some clones in this sample may be carry-over from other donors' samples. The V call is TRBV20-1, the J call TRBJ2-7; D unclear. DNA for the CDR3: TGCAGTGCTAGAGATATCGATAGAACCCACGAGCAGTACGTC. Amino acids: CSARDIDRTHEQYV.